The 22 T cell receptor beta chains given below trace back to one sample, sequenced in a study of T-cell reconstitution after alpha-beta-depleted transplantation in children. Unique molecular identifiers were incorporated when the TCRbeta library was constructed. TCRdb called the PCR reads again in MiXCR, with one record for every CDR3 protein. The sample lists about 600,000 distinct CDR3 sequences, approximately 13% occurring once. Sequencing was performed on PBMCs, mostly from graft donor cells, taken 360 days after TCRalphabeta/CD19-depleted stem cell transplant. These receptor sequences come from a male patient younger than 18 who had a stem cell transplant for acute myeloid leukemia, so the T cells may come from the graft donor.

This clonotype was seen a handful of times. The chain employs TRBV20-1 and TRBJ2-7; D is perhaps TRBD1 or TRBD2 (5 bases each). V was pared by 5 bases and J by 0 bases, with 11 bases between. This CDR3 comprises 13 residues. Germline lookup yields CDR1 DFQATT and CDR2 SNEGSKA (reference sequence). CDR3 nucleotide sequence: TGCAGTGCTCGGGACGGGCTCTCCTACGAGCAGTACTTC. Translation gives CSARDGLSYEQYF.

This clonotype was seen repeatedly, ten times or more. V is TRBV4-1 and J is TRBJ1-3; D is uncertain. This CDR3 spans 15 amino acids. Trimming cost V 5 bases and J 0 bases, with 11 bases left between them. The V gene's germline CDR1 is MGHRA and CDR2 YSYEKL. CDR3 nucleotide sequence: TGCGCCAGCAGCTTCACGGTCCCCTCTGGAAACACCATATATTTT. It specifies CASSFTVPSGNTIYF.

A few counts support this clonotype. V usage is TRBV14 and J usage is TRBJ2-3, with 10 bases that match TRBD1. CDR1 is SGHDN and CDR2 is FVKESK in the germline V gene. J was trimmed by 6 bases and V by 5 bases; bases with no gene match: 8. There are 15 residues in the CDR3. CDR3 region: CASSTTGGVVDTQYF. CDR3 bases: TGTGCCAGCAGCACGACAGGGGGCGTTGTGGATACGCAGTATTTT.

The chain links TRBV10-3 to TRBJ2-7; TRBD2 matches at 11 bases. V lost 6 bases, J lost 1 base, and 2 bases stayed unmatched. Germline V lookup: CDR1 ENHRY, CDR2 SYGVKD. The length of the CDR3 is 14 residues. For the CDR3, the DNA is TGTGCCATCAGGACTAGCGGGGCATCCTACGAGCAGTACTTC. Protein: CAIRTSGASYEQYF.

As for this clonotype: A much larger clone differs by one base, so this may be a read error. The CDR3 DNA sequence: TGCAGCGGTGAAAGGTGGAGGGGCGTGCTTCTCTACAATGAGCAGTTCTTC. Its protein product is CSGERWRGVLLYNEQFF. This sequence joins TRBV29-1 and TRBJ2-1, with D perhaps matching TRBD2 (6 bases). Germline loops: CDR1 SQVTM, CDR2 ANQGSEA. The CDR3 contains 17 residues.

The rearrangement joins TRBV18 to TRBJ1-2, with D hard to call. The CDR3 is 14 amino acids. The V and J ends lost 2 bases and 4 bases respectively, with 11 bases between them. Per germline, CDR1 KGHSH and CDR2 LQKENI. The CDR3 loop is CASSPGRALYGYTF. In DNA form, the CDR3 reads TGTGCCAGCTCACCAGGACGAGCGCTCTATGGCTACACCTTC.

This clonotype came up a few times. The chain uses TRBV7-2 and TRBJ2-3, with TRBD2 identical over 8 bases. After removal of 5 bases from V and 0 bases from J, the junction contained 10 bases not matched to a gene. CDR3 length: 17 amino acids. CDR1 and CDR2 (germline): SGHTA, FQGNSA. This chain's CDR3 is CASSALAGAPSTDTQYF. CDR3 nucleotide sequence: TGTGCCAGCAGCGCTCTAGCGGGCGCCCCTAGCACAGATACGCAGTATTTT.

This clonotype has more than one count but fewer than ten. The V and J genes are TRBV20-1 and TRBJ2-3; D may be TRBD2 (6 bases). This CDR3 spans 13 amino acids. Germline CDR1 and CDR2: DFQATT and SNEGSKA (reference sequence). The V end lost 5 bases, the J end lost 1 base, and 10 bases lay between the germline ends. The CDR3 here is CSAGGAGTDTQYF. As DNA, the CDR3 is TGCAGTGCTGGCGGGGCTGGCACAGATACGCAGTATTTT.

This clonotype was found a few times. The chain carries TRBV21-1 and TRBJ2-7; TRBD2 reflects the table's D call only, with no check against the DNA. TRBV21-1 is annotated as a pseudogene. The CDR3 is 16 amino acids. CDR3: CASLISGRKAGYEQYF. The CDR3 nucleotides are TGTGCCAGCCTAATTAGCGGGAGGAAGGCTGGCTACGAGCAGTACTTC.

This clonotype has more than one count but fewer than ten. The genes are TRBV12-3 or TRBV12-4 and TRBJ2-7; D tentatively fits TRBD1 or TRBD2 (6 bases each). The CDR3 has 12 amino acids. Trimming removed 6 bases from V and 3 bases from J, with 9 bases in between. CDR3 in amino acids: CASRGGDYEQYF. The CDR3 DNA sequence: TGTGCCAGCAGGGGGGGCGACTACGAGCAGTACTTC.

This sequence joins TRBV7-6 and TRBJ2-7; D gene ambiguous. Trimming cost V 5 bases and J 0 bases, with 8 bases left between them. The germline CDR1 and CDR2 sequences are SGHVS and FNYEAQ. The CDR3 loop spans 13 amino acids. In nucleotides, the CDR3 is TGTGCCAGCAGCCTCGACCACTCCTACGAGCAGTACTTC. It encodes CASSLDHSYEQYF.

The J gene is TRBJ2-3, the V gene TRBV4-3, with 13 bases that match TRBD2. The J segment lost 0 bases and the V segment lost 4 bases, leaving 4 bases of the junction unmatched. This CDR3 has 17 amino acids. Germline CDR1 LGHNA, CDR2 YSLEER. Here the CDR3 reads CASSRRTSGSSTDTQYF. Written as DNA, the CDR3 is TGCGCCAGCAGCCGACGGACTAGCGGGAGTAGCACAGATACGCAGTATTTT.

This CDR3 reads CASNPGPLSGANVLTF. CDR3 coding DNA: TGTGCCAGCAACCCGGGACCCCTCTCTGGGGCCAACGTCCTGACTTTC. The V gene is TRBV2, the J gene TRBJ2-6; D might be TRBD1 or TRBD2, each matching 5 bases. CDR1 SNHLY and CDR2 FYNNEI come from the germline V gene. Trimming took 7 bases from V and 0 from J, leaving 13 bases between them. The CDR3 runs 16 residues. The full variable domain, with the rest looked up from reference TRBV2 and TRBJ2-6, is EPEVTQTPSHQVTQMGQEVILRCVPISNHLYFYWYRQILGQKVEFLVSFYNNEISEKSEIFDDQFSVERPDGSNFTLKIRSTKLEDSAMYFCASNPGPLSGANVLTFGAGSRLTVL.

Ten or more counts support this clonotype. This sequence joins TRBV5-5 and TRBJ1-4, with D unresolved. Deletions cut 2 bases from V and 0 bases from J, with 8 bases between. CDR3 size: 15 residues. Germline loops: CDR1 SGHKS, CDR2 YYEKEE (reference sequence). The CDR3 bases are TGTGCCAGCAGCTTTGGGGTTTCAACTAATGAAAAACTGTTTTTT. Protein: CASSFGVSTNEKLFF.

This rearrangement joins TRBV20-1 to TRBJ2-3; D might be TRBD2 (6 bases). Germline-derived CDR1 and CDR2 are DFQATT and SNEGSKA (reference sequence). Trimming left V 4 bases short and J 0 bases short, with 11 bases between. The CDR3 covers 14 residues. The DNA of the CDR3 is TGCAGTGCTATTACGAGCGGGAGCACAGATACGCAGTATTTT. It codes for CSAITSGSTDTQYF.

This clonotype was seen ten or more times. The rearrangement uses TRBV12-3 or TRBV12-4 and TRBJ2-2, with D tentatively TRBD2 (5 bases). This CDR3 comprises 14 residues. The V end was cut by 2 bases, the J end by 3 bases, with 7 bases between. The chain's CDR3 is CASSLNGDTGELFF. In nucleotides, the CDR3 is TGTGCCAGCAGTTTAAACGGGGACACCGGGGAGCTGTTTTTT.

The rearrangement links TRBV12-3 or TRBV12-4 to TRBJ2-1, with 8 bases lining up with TRBD2. The V segment lost 5 bases and the J segment 1 base; nucleotides outside the gene matches: 10. This CDR3 has 17 residues. The CDR3 here is CASSPRLARLSYNEQFF. CDR3 in DNA: TGTGCCAGCAGTCCCAGACTAGCGAGGCTTTCCTACAATGAGCAGTTCTTC.

This sequence joins TRBV5-4 and TRBJ2-2; possibly TRBD1 or TRBD2 for D (5 bases each). Germline V gives CDR1 SGHNT, CDR2 YYREEE (reference sequence). V gave up 2 bases and J gave up 4 bases, with 12 bases separating them. This CDR3 has 15 amino acids. The CDR3 sequence: CASSFHGAGTGELFF. The CDR3 region has the DNA TGTGCCAGCAGCTTTCATGGGGCGGGCACCGGGGAGCTGTTTTTT.

This chain connects TRBV4-2 to TRBJ2-1; 11 bases fit TRBD2. This CDR3 has 16 amino acids. Per germline, CDR1 LGHNA and CDR2 YNFKEQ. J lost 12 bases, V lost 0 bases, and 10 bases had no gene match. CDR3 amino acids: CASSQDRLLAGVLQFF. The CDR3 region has the DNA TGTGCCAGCAGCCAAGATCGTCTACTAGCGGGAGTATTGCAGTTCTTC.

The J gene is TRBJ2-1, the V gene TRBV6-2 or TRBV6-3, with 15 bases fitting TRBD2. Trimming removed 6 bases from V and 6 bases from J; junction bases left unmatched: 9. Germline CDR1 reads MNHEY; CDR2 reads SVGEGT. The CDR3 loop spans 17 amino acids. CDR3 loop: CASRGLAGGWNGNEQFF. In DNA, the CDR3 is TGTGCCAGCAGGGGACTAGCGGGAGGTTGGAACGGCAATGAGCAGTTCTTC.

About this clonotype: This may be a read error, as it is one base from a much larger clone. The rearrangement joins TRBV11-3 to TRBJ2-3; D gene unclear. CDR3 length: 12 residues. Trimming shortened V by 2 bases and J by 7 bases, and 7 bases separated the two germline ends. CDR1 is SGHNT, CDR2 YENEEA, per germline. The CDR3 DNA sequence: TGTGCCAGCAGCTTACAAACGTATACGCAGTATTTT. Encoded protein: CASSLQTYTQYF.

This sequence joins TRBV4-3 and TRBJ2-1; TRBD2 aligns across 8 bases. Germline CDR1 and CDR2: LGHNA and YSLEER. V lost 4 bases and J lost 8; bases outside the gene matches: 10. This CDR3 contains 15 residues. In DNA, the CDR3 is TGCGCCAGCAGCCCTGAGAGCGGGAGAGCGTATGAGCAGTTCTTC. Translated: CASSPESGRAYEQFF.